The 14 T cell receptor beta chains in this list originate from one sample, sequenced in a study of T cell changes during pregnancy in multiple sclerosis (dated by TCRdb to the late 2010s). To prepare the library, the immunoSEQ multiplex PCR assay was applied. TCRdb took this table from immuneACCESS and kept in-frame rearrangements with V and J called. Such tables lack part of the clones; where checked against another copy, unresolved V genes explain under half of the gap, and the rest is unexplained. The sample table records approximately 31,000 clones; under 95% of these occur just once. Roughly 0.42% of the sample goes to the ten largest clones. The specimen comprised CD4+ T cells from peripheral blood mononuclear cells, sampled in the second trimester of pregnancy. These receptors came from a female donor in good health, enrolled as a control in a pregnancy study.

CDR3 sequence: CASSASGQGDGGYTF. The CDR3 bases are TGCGCCAGCAGTGCTTCAGGGCAGGGGGACGGTGGCTACACCTTC. The rearrangement joins TRBV10-2 to TRBJ1-2; 7 nucleotides agree with TRBD1. The V and J ends lost 4 bases and 7 bases, in that order; junction bases with no gene match: 12. The V gene's germline CDR1 is WSHSY and CDR2 SAAADI. The CDR3 sequence is 15 residues long.

The chain joins TRBV7-8 to TRBJ2-1, with D possibly being TRBD1 (5 bases). The ends were cut back, 4 bases at V and 0 bases at J, with 16 bases in the middle. The CDR3 has 17 amino acids. From germline, CDR1 is SGHVS and CDR2 FQNEAQ. CDR3 DNA sequence: TGTGCCAGCAGCTACTGGAGCAGGGATAGCTCCTACAATGAGCAGTTCTTC. It is translated as CASSYWSRDSSYNEQFF.

This chain uses TRBV30 with TRBJ2-1; maybe TRBD2 (6 bases). CDR1 is GTSNPN and CDR2 is SVGIG in the germline V gene (reference sequence). The CDR3 spans 13 residues. V lost 3 bases and J 6 bases, leaving 12 bases between the germline ends. This CDR3 is CAWSVRGFNEQFF. The CDR3, as DNA: TGTGCCTGGAGCGTCCGGGGGTTCAATGAGCAGTTCTTC.

The gene calls are TRBV11-3 and TRBJ2-4; 7 nucleotides align to TRBD1. The CDR3 has 15 amino acids. With 1 base clipped from V and 8 bases from J, the junction kept 8 bases outside the gene matches. Germline V gene lookup returns CDR1 SGHNT and CDR2 YENEEA. The CDR3 loop is CASSLGQGYVDIQYF. The CDR3 region has the DNA TGTGCCAGCAGCTTAGGACAGGGTTACGTGGACATTCAGTACTTC.

The rearrangement uses TRBV19 and TRBJ1-1; perhaps TRBD1 as D (5 bases). The CDR3 has 15 amino acids. The V gene's germline CDR1 is LNHDA and CDR2 SQIVND (reference sequence). Deletions cut 10 bases from V and 1 base from J, with 19 bases between. This CDR3 is CATVGRGEENTEAFF. CDR3 in DNA: TGTGCCACCGTGGGGCGCGGCGAGGAGAACACTGAAGCTTTCTTT.

Only one count was recorded for this clone. This chain uses TRBV25-1 with TRBJ1-2, with a possible D match to TRBD1 (6 bases). The CDR3 loop spans 12 amino acids. The ends were cut back, 1 base at V and 8 bases at J, with 8 bases in the middle. CDR1 and CDR2 from the germline V gene are MGHDK and SYGVNS. The CDR3 loop is CASSEFRGGYTF. CDR3 DNA sequence: TGTGCCAGCAGTGAATTCAGGGGCGGCTACACCTTC.

The chain has TRBV6-6 and TRBJ2-7; 8 bases align to TRBD1. The CDR3 has 15 amino acids. CDR1 and CDR2 from the germline V gene are MNHNY and SVGAGI (reference sequence). V shed 6 bases, J shed 8 bases, and the junction held 15 bases outside the gene matches. For the CDR3, the DNA is TGTGCCAGCAGGCAACCATCGGACAGGGTTATTCAGCAGTACTTC. Translation: CASRQPSDRVIQQYF.

The count of this clone is one. The gene calls are TRBV4-1 and TRBJ1-2; TRBD1 aligns across 7 bases. The CDR3 runs to 16 residues. V shed 2 bases, J shed 4 bases, and the junction held 10 bases outside the gene matches. Per germline, CDR1 MGHRA and CDR2 YSYEKL. For the CDR3, the DNA is TGCGCCAGCAGCCAACAAAATTCAGGGGGAGGCTATGGCTACACCTTC. Its protein is CASSQQNSGGGYGYTF.

V is TRBV27 and J is TRBJ2-7, with 8 bases identical to TRBD1. V trimming: 0 bases; J trimming: 3 bases; junction bases outside the gene matches: 7. The CDR3 spans 16 residues. CDR1 is MNHEY and CDR2 is SMNVEV in the germline V gene (reference sequence). The CDR3: CASSLSTGTGNYEQYF. CDR3 nucleotides: TGTGCCAGCAGTTTATCGACCGGGACAGGTAACTACGAGCAGTACTTC.

The chain recombines TRBV6-5 with TRBJ2-2; D unclear. The CDR3 is 15 residues long. Germline assignment: CDR1 MNHEY and CDR2 SVGAGI. The germline V and J ends were trimmed by 0 bases and 0 bases, with 5 bases remaining between them. CDR3 protein: CASSYSFTNTGELFF. In nucleotides, the CDR3 is TGTGCCAGCAGTTACTCGTTCACGAACACCGGGGAGCTGTTTTTT.

V and J are TRBV29-1 and TRBJ2-2; a possible D gene is TRBD1 (5 bases). CDR3 length: 14 amino acids. The V end lost 7 bases, the J end lost 4 bases, and 16 bases lay between the germline ends. Germline loops: CDR1 SQVTM, CDR2 ANQGSEA. CDR3 DNA: TGCAGCGCCCTCGGTCTAGGGGCCACCGGGGAGCTGTTTTTT. It encodes CSALGLGATGELFF.

V gene TRBV18 combines with J gene TRBJ1-6, with 10 bases fitting TRBD1. Germline CDR1 KGHSH, CDR2 LQKENI. The CDR3 has 17 residues. Trimming removed 1 base from V and 10 bases from J; junction bases left unmatched: 10. In nucleotides, the CDR3 is TGTGCCAGCTCACCACAACCACCGGGACAGGGGCGGTCACCCCTCCACTTT. Protein sequence: CASSPQPPGQGRSPLHF.

The chain couples TRBV7-2 to TRBJ2-6, with 9 bases matching TRBD1. V gave up 4 bases and J gave up 0 bases; unmatched junction bases: 7. The CDR3 totals 18 residues. The V gene's germline CDR1 is SGHTA and CDR2 FQGNSA. CDR3 sequence reads: CASSSPGQGISGANVLTF. Written as DNA, the CDR3 is TGTGCCAGCAGCTCACCGGGACAGGGTATCTCTGGGGCCAACGTCCTGACTTTC. Complete variable domain (other parts from reference TRBV7-2 and TRBJ2-6): GAGVSQSPSNKVTEKGKDVELRCDPISGHTALYWYRQSLGQGLEFLIYFQGNSAPDKSGLPSDRFSAERTGGSVSTLTIQRTQQEDSAVYLCASSSPGQGISGANVLTFGAGSRLTVL.

The V gene is TRBV23-1, the J gene TRBJ1-2, with 10 bases identical to TRBD1. TRBV23-1 qualifies as an ORF whose function is uncertain. Unmatched junction bases numbered 4, after V lost 7 bases and J lost 5 bases. CDR3 length equals 13 residues. This CDR3 reads CASTQGQGYGYTF. CDR3 DNA: TGCGCCAGCACCCAGGGACAGGGGTATGGCTACACCTTC.